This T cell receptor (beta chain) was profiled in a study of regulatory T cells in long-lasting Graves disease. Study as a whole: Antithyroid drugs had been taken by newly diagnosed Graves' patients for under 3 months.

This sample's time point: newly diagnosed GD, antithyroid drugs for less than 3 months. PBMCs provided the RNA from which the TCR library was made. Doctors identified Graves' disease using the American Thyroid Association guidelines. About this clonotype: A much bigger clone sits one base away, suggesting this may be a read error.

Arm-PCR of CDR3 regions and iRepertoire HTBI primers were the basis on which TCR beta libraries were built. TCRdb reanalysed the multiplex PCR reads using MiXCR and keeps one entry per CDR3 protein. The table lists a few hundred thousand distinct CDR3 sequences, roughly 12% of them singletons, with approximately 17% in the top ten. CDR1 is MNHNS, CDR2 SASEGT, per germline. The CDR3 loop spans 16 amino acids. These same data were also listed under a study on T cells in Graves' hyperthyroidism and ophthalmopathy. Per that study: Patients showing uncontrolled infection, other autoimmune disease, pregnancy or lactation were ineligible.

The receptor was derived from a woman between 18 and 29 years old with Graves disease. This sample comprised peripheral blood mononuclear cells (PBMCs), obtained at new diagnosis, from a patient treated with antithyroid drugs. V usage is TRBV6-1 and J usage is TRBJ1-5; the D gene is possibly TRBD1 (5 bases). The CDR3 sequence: CAGSPSGGYSNQPQHF. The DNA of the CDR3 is TGTGCCGGCAGCCCATCGGGGGGATATAGCAATCAGCCCCAGCATTTT.